These T cell receptor beta chains were read from a single sample in a study of shared clonotypes between healthy human individuals. Produced via immunoSEQ multiplex PCR; TCRdb's table is partial and in-frame only. The data contain fewer than 850,000 clones, roughly 96% of them singletons. What was sequenced was naive CD8+ T cells sorted from blood. These receptors were collected from a man aged 25-45 years in good health. Each CDR3 is given with its conserved first and last residue. D genes are given only for firm matches. Size tells how often a clone was seen (once, few, many) or the class of an expanded clone, and some rows leave it out.

>.|TRBJ2-7|TRBV4-1|.
CASSHRMQGVGLEGDEQYF
TGCGCCAGCAGCCACAGAATGCAGGGAGTCGGCCTCGAGGGCGACGAGCAGTACTTC
>few|TRBJ2-2|TRBV9|.
CASRDTGTGELFF
TGTGCCAGCAGAGATACAGGGACCGGGGAGCTGTTTTTT
>.|TRBJ2-2|TRBV14|.
CASSPFPGELFF
TGTGCCAGCAGCCCATTTCCCGGGGAGCTGTTTTTT
>.|TRBJ2-7|TRBV13|TRBD2
CASSSIDSGRADEQYF
TGTGCCAGCAGCTCGATCGATAGCGGGAGGGCCGACGAGCAGTACTTC
>.|TRBJ2-7|TRBV5-1|.
CASSPGDREQYF
TGCGCCAGCAGCCCTGGGGACCGAGAGCAGTACTTC
>.|TRBJ2-5|TRBV7-9|.
CASSLEGIETQYF
TGTGCCAGCAGCTTAGAAGGGATTGAGACCCAGTACTTC
>.|TRBJ1-2|TRBV10-3|.
CAIRQGSYGYTF
TGTGCCATCAGGCAGGGGTCCTATGGCTACACCTTC
>.|TRBJ2-7|TRBV27|.
CASGRNPSYEQYF
TGTGCCAGCGGGAGGAACCCCTCCTACGAGCAGTACTTC
>.|TRBJ1-2|TRBV9|.
CASSVERTAIYGYTF
TGTGCCAGCAGCGTAGAAAGGACAGCAATCTATGGCTACACCTTC
>.|TRBJ2-7|TRBV10-3|TRBD1
CAIATGQAYEQYF
TGTGCCATCGCGACAGGGCAAGCCTACGAGCAGTACTTC
>.|TRBJ1-2|TRBV29-1|.
CSVEDRSHHGYTF
TGCAGCGTTGAAGATCGATCACACCATGGCTACACCTTC
>once|TRBJ2-7|TRBV6-1|TRBD1
CASSEEVISTGGSYEQYF
TGTGCCAGCAGTGAAGAAGTTATTTCGACAGGGGGCTCCTACGAGCAGTACTTC
>.|TRBJ2-2|TRBV27|.
CASSLRGDTGELFF
TGTGCCAGCAGTTTAAGAGGGGACACCGGGGAGCTGTTTTTT
>.|TRBJ2-3|TRBV11-2|TRBD1
CASSLGTGGPDTQYF
TGTGCCAGCAGCTTAGGGACAGGGGGCCCAGATACGCAGTATTTT
>.|TRBJ1-1|TRBV27|.
CASTNYRNTEAFF
TGTGCCAGCACTAATTACCGGAACACTGAAGCTTTCTTT
>.|TRBJ1-1|TRBV29-1|.
CSVEDRDSATEAFF
TGCAGCGTTGAAGATAGAGACAGTGCCACTGAAGCTTTCTTT
>.|TRBJ2-2|TRBV15|.
CATSRPNSPGELFF
TGTGCCACCAGCAGACCAAATTCTCCCGGGGAGCTGTTTTTT
>once|TRBJ1-1|TRBV5-1|TRBD1
CASSFQQGLNTEAFF
TGCGCCAGCAGCTTCCAACAGGGGCTAAACACTGAAGCTTTCTTT
>.|TRBJ1-5|TRBV28|.
CASSLWRKTNQPQHF
TGTGCCAGCAGCCTGTGGCGGAAAACTAATCAGCCCCAGCATTTT
>.|TRBJ2-2|TRBV7-8|TRBD2
CASTKTAASGTSRTGELFF
TGTGCCAGCACCAAGACGGCAGCCTCCGGGACTAGCAGAACCGGGGAGCTGTTTTTT
>.|TRBJ2-2|TRBV20-1|TRBD1
CSGTGGGELFF
TGCAGTGGGACAGGGGGCGGGGAGCTGTTTTTT
>.|TRBJ1-4|TRBV25-1|.
CASKGGVGETNEKLFF
TGTGCCAGCAAAGGAGGGGTTGGGGAGACTAATGAAAAACTGTTTTTT
>.|TRBJ2-6|TRBV15|.
CATSRERSGANVLTF
TGTGCCACCAGCAGAGAAAGGTCTGGGGCCAACGTCCTGACTTTC
>.|TRBJ2-7|TRBV14|TRBD2
CASSPQWTSGTEQYF
TGTGCCAGCAGCCCCCAGTGGACTAGCGGGACCGAGCAGTACTTC
>.|TRBJ2-3|TRBV30|TRBD1
CAWSRTGPLDTQYF
TGTGCCTGGAGTAGGACAGGCCCTCTGGATACGCAGTATTTT
>once|TRBJ2-7|TRBV4-3|.
CASSQVRLGGYEQYF
TGCGCCAGCAGCCAAGTACGGCTAGGCGGCTACGAGCAGTACTTC
>.|TRBJ2-7|TRBV7-2|TRBD2
CASSSGLKRNF
TGTGCCAGCAGCTCGGGACTAAAAAGGAACTTC
>once|TRBJ1-1|TRBV28|.
CASRRVEAFF
TGTGCCAGCAGACGCGTCGAAGCTTTCTTT
>few|TRBJ2-5|TRBV15|.
CATSREDQETQYF
TGTGCCACCAGCAGAGAGGACCAAGAGACCCAGTACTTC
>.|TRBJ2-7|TRBV5-1|TRBD2
CASSSAGLAGGYEQYF
TGCGCCAGCAGCTCCGCAGGACTAGCGGGAGGGTACGAGCAGTACTTC
>.|TRBJ2-1|TRBV28|TRBD2
CASRQSGISREQFF
TGTGCCAGCCGACAAAGCGGGATTTCAAGGGAGCAGTTCTTC
>.|TRBJ2-1|TRBV28|.
CASSLGGSYNEQFF
TGTGCCAGCAGTTTAGGGGGCTCCTACAATGAGCAGTTCTTC
>once|TRBJ1-2|TRBV4-3|TRBD1
CASSQKWGGQGGGYTF
TGCGCCAGCAGCCAAAAGTGGGGGGGACAGGGCGGTGGCTACACCTTC
>once|TRBJ2-7|TRBV7-8|TRBD1
CASSLLGTASYEQYF
TGTGCCAGCAGCTTATTGGGGACAGCCTCATACGAGCAGTACTTC
>.|TRBJ2-7|TRBV4-1|.
CASSHLTGGTYEQYF
TGCGCCAGCAGCCATCTCACCGGGGGTACCTACGAGCAGTACTTC
>.|TRBJ2-1|TRBV27|TRBD2
CASSASGRANEQFF
TGTGCCAGCAGTGCTAGCGGGAGGGCGAATGAGCAGTTCTTC
>.|TRBJ1-2|TRBV23-1|.
CASSQSARGNPNYGYTF
TGCGCCAGCAGTCAATCTGCCAGGGGAAACCCTAACTATGGCTACACCTTC
>.|TRBJ2-7|TRBV13|.
CASSSWDNYEQYF
TGTGCCAGCAGCTCCTGGGACAACTACGAGCAGTACTTC
>.|TRBJ2-3|TRBV4-1|TRBD2
CASSQGIGTIGTDTQYF
TGCGCCAGCAGCCAAGGAATCGGGACTATTGGCACAGATACGCAGTATTTT
>.|TRBJ1-5|TRBV7-4|.
CASSLERGAALHSNQPQHF
TGTGCCAGCAGCTTAGAGCGGGGGGCGGCCTTACATAGCAATCAGCCCCAGCATTTT
>.|TRBJ1-2|TRBV6-1|.
CASSEQGVYGYTF
TGTGCCAGCAGTGAACAGGGAGTCTATGGCTACACCTTC
>.|TRBJ2-7|TRBV6-1|.
CASSEAGVLTYEQYF
TGTGCCAGCAGTGAAGCAGGGGTCCTTACCTACGAGCAGTACTTC
>once|TRBJ1-5|TRBV27|.
CASSLVGLGNQPQHF
TGTGCCAGCAGTTTGGTGGGACTGGGCAATCAGCCCCAGCATTTT
>once|TRBJ1-2|TRBV10-3|.
CAISEQGGTNYGYTF
TGTGCCATCAGTGAACAGGGTGGAACTAACTATGGCTACACCTTC